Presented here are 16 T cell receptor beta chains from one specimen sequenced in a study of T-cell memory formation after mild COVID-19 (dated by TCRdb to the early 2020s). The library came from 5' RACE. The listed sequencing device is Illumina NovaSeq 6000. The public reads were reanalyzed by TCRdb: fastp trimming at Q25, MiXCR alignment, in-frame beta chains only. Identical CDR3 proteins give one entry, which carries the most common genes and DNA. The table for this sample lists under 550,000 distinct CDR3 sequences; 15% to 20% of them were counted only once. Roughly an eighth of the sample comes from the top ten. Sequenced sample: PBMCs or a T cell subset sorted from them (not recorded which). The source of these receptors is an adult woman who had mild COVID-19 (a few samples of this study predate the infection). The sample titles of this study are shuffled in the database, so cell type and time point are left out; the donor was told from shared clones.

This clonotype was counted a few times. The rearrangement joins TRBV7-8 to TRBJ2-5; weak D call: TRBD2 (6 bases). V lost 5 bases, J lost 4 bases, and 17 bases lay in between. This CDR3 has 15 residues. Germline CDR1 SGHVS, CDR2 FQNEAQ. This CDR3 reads CASSPGAVSRETQYF. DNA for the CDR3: TGTGCCAGCAGCCCGGGAGCCGTGTCTAGAGAGACCCAGTACTTC. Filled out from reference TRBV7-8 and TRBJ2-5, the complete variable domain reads GAGVSQSPRYKVAKRGQDVALRCDPISGHVSLFWYQQALGQGPEFLTYFQNEAQLDKSGLPSDRFFAERPEGSVSTLKIQRTQQEDSAVYLCASSPGAVSRETQYFGPGTRLLVL.

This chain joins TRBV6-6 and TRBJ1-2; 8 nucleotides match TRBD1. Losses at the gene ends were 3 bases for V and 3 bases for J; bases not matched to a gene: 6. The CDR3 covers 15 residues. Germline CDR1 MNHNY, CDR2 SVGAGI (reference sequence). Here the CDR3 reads CASSYFQGADYGYTF. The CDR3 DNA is TGTGCCAGCAGTTATTTTCAGGGGGCCGACTATGGCTACACCTTC.

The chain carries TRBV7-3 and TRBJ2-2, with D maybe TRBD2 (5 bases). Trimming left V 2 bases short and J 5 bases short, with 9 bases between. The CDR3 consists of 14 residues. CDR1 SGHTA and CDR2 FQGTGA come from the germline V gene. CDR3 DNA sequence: TGTGCCAGCAGCTTAGAGCTAGCTACCGGGGAGCTGTTTTTT. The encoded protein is CASSLELATGELFF.

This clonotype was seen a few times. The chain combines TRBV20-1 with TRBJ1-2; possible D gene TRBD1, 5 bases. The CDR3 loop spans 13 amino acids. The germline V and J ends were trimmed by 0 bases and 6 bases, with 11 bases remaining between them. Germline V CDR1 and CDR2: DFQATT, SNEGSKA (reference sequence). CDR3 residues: CSARDRASNGYTF. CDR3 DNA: TGCAGTGCTAGAGACAGGGCTTCCAATGGCTACACCTTC.

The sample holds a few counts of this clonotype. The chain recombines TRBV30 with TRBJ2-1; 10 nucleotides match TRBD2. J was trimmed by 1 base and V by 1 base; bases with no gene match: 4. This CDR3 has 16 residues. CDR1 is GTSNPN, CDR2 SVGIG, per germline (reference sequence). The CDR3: CAWSGAGGRSYNEQFF. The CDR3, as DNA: TGTGCCTGGAGTGGAGCGGGAGGGAGGTCCTACAATGAGCAGTTCTTC. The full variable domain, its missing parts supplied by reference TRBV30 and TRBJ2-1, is SQTIHQWPATLVQPVGSPLSLECTVEGTSNPNLYWYRQAAGRGLQLLFYSVGIGQISSEVPQNLSASRPQDRQFILSSKKLLLSDSGFYLCAWSGAGGRSYNEQFFGPGTRLTVL.

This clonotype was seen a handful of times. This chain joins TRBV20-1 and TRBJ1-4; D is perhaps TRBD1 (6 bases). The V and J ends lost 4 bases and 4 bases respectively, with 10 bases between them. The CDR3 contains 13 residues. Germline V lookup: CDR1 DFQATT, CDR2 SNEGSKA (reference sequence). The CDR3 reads CSANTGNNEKLFF. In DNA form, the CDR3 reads TGCAGTGCTAATACAGGGAATAATGAAAAACTGTTTTTT.

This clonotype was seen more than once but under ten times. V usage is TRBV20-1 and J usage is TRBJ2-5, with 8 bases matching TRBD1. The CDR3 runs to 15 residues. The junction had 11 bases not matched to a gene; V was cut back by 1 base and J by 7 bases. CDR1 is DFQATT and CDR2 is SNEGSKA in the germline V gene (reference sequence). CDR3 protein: CSARVSRQGAVTQYF. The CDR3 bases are TGCAGTGCTAGAGTTTCTCGTCAGGGGGCGGTGACCCAGTACTTC.

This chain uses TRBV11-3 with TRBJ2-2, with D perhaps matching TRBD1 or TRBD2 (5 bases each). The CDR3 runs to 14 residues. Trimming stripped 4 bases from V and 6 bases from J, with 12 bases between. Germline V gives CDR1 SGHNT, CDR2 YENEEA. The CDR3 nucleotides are TGTGCCAGCAGCTCCAGGGAGTTCGCCGGGGAGCTGTTTTTT. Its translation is CASSSREFAGELFF. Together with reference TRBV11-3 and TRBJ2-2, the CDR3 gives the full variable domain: EAGVVQSPRYKIIEKKQPVAFWCNPISGHNTLYWYLQNLGQGPELLIRYENEEAVDDSQLPKDRFSAERLKGVDSTLKIQPAELGDSAVYLCASSSREFAGELFFGEGSRLTVL.

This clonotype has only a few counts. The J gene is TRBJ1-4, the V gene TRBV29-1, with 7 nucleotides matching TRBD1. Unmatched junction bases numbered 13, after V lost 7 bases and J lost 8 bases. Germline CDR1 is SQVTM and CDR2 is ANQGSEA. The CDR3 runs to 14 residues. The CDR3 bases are TGCAGCGCCCAAGGGGGGCAGGGGGACGAAAAACTGTTTTTT. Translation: CSAQGGQGDEKLFF.

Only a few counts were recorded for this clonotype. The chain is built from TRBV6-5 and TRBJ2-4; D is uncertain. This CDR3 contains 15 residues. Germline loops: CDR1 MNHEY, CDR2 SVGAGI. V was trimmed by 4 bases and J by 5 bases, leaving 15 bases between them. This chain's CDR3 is CASSFVPGPQNIQYF. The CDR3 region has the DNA TGTGCCAGCAGTTTCGTACCAGGACCCCAAAACATTCAGTACTTC.

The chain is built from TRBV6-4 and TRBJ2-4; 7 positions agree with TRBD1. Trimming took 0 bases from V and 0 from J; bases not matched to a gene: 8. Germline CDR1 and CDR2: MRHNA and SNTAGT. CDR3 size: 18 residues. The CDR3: CASSDSGQSIPAKNIQYF. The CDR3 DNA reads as TGTGCCAGCAGTGACTCGGGACAGTCGATACCAGCCAAAAACATTCAGTACTTC.

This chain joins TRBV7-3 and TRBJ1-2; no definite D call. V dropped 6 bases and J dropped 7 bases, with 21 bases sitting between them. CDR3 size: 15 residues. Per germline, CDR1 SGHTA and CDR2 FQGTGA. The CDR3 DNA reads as TGTGCCAGCAGGTTTGAGGTCTGGACCGTAAGTGGCTACACCTTC. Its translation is CASRFEVWTVSGYTF.

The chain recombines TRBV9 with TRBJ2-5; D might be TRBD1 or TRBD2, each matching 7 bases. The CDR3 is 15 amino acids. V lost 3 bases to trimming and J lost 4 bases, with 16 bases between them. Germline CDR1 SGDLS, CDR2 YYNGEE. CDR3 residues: CASSAGAGDRETQYF. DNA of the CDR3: TGTGCCAGCAGCGCCGGTGCGGGGGACAGAGAGACCCAGTACTTC.

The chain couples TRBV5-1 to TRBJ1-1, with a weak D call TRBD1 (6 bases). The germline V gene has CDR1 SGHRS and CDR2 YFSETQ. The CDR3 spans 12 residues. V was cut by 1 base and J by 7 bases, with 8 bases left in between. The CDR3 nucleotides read TGCGCCAGCAGCTTGACAGGGTATGAAGCTTTCTTT. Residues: CASSLTGYEAFF.

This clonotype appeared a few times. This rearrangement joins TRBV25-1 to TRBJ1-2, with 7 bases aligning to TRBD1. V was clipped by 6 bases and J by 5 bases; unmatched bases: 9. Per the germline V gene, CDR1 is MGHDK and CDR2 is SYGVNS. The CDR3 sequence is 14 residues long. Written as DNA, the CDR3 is TGTGCCAGCAGCCCCCCGGGACAGCAGTATGGCTACACCTTC. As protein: CASSPPGQQYGYTF.

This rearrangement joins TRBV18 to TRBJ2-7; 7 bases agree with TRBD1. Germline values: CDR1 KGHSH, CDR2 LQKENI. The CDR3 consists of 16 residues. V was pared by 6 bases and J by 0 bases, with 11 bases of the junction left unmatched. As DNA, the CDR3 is TGTGCCAGCTCCCCATTCGGGACAGACATCTCCTACGAGCAGTACTTC. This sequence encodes CASSPFGTDISYEQYF.